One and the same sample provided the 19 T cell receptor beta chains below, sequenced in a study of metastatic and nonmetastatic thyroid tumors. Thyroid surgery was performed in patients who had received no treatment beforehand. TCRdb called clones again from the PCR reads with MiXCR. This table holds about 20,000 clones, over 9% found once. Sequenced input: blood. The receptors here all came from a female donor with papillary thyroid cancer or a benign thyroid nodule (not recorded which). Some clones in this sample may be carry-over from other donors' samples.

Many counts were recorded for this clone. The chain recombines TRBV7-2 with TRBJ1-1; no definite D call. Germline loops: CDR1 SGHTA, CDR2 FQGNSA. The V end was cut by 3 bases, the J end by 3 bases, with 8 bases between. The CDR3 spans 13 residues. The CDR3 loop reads CASSFTSDTEAFF. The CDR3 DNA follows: TGTGCCAGCAGCTTCACATCGGACACTGAAGCTTTCTTT.

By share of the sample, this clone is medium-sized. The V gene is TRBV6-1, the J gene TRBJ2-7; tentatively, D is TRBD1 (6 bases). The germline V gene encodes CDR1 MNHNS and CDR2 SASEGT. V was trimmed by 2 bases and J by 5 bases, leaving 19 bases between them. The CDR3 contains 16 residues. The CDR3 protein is CASSEQVGSGAHEQYF. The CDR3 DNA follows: TGTGCCAGCAGTGAACAGGTCGGGTCAGGGGCCCACGAGCAGTACTTC.

Here the CDR3 reads CSARGQLYNSPLHF. In DNA form, the CDR3 reads TGCAGTGCTAGGGGCCAACTCTATAATTCACCCCTCCACTTT. The rearrangement joins TRBV20-1 to TRBJ1-6; D call uncertain. The V gene's germline CDR1 is DFQATT and CDR2 SNEGSKA (reference sequence). The V gene lost 3 bases and the J gene lost 3 bases, with 9 bases spanning the gap. This CDR3 has 14 residues.

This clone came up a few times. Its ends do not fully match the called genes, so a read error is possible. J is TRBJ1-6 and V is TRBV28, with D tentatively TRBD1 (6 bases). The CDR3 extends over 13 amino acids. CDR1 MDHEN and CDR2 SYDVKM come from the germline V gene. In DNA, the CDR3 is TGTGCCAGCTGTGCCCGACAGGTCTCTCCCCTCCCCTTT. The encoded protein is CASCARQVSPLPF.

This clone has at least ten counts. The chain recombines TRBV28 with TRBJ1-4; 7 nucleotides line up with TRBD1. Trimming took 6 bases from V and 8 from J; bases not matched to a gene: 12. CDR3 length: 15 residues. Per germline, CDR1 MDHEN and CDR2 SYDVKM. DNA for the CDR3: TGTGCCAGCAGACCTCCGGGGACAGCCGCGGAAAAACTGTTTTTT. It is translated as CASRPPGTAAEKLFF.

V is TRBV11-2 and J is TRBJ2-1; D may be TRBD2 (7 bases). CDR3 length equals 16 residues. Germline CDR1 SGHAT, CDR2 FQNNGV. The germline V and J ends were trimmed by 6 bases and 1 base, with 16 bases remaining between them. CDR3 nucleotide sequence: TGTGCCAGCAGGTCCCGAGGGGGGGCTTCCTACAATGAGCAGTTCTTC. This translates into CASRSRGGASYNEQFF.

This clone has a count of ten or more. The CDR3 bases are TGCAGTGCTTCCACCGGGGCAGGTGTTGAGCAGTTCTTC. Encoded protein: CSASTGAGVEQFF. The chain recombines TRBV20-1 with TRBJ2-1; possibly TRBD1 or TRBD2 for D (5 bases each). Trimming pared 5 bases from V and 9 bases from J, leaving 17 bases between. The CDR3 length is 13 residues. The germline CDR1 and CDR2 sequences are DFQATT and SNEGSKA (reference sequence).

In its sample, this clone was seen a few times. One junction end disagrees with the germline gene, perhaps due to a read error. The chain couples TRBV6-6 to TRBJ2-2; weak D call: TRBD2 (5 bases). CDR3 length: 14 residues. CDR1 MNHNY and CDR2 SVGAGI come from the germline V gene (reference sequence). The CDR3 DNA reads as TGTGCCAGCAGTTATTTTAAGAACACCGGGGAGCAGTTTTTT. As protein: CASSYFKNTGEQFF.

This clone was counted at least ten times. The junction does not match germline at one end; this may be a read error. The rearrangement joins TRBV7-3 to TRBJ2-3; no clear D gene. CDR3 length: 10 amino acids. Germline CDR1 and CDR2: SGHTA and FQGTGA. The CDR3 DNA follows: TGTGCCAGCAGCTCACATTTTGGTCCATTT. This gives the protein CASSSHFGPF.

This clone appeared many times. Here the CDR3 reads CASSEDRDAPYNEQFF. DNA for the CDR3: TGTGCCAGCAGCGAGGACCGGGACGCCCCATACAATGAGCAGTTCTTC. The chain carries TRBV11-2 and TRBJ2-1; perhaps D is TRBD1 or TRBD2 (5 bases each). Trimming left V 5 bases short and J 4 bases short, with 18 bases between. CDR1 SGHAT and CDR2 FQNNGV come from the germline V gene. The CDR3 length is 16 residues.

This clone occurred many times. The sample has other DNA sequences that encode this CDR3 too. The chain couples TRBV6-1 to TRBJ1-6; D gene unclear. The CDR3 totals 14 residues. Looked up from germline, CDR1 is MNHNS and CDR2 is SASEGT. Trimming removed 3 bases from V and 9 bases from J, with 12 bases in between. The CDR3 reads CASSEVGGISPLHF. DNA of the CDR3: TGTGCCAGCAGTGAGGTAGGCGGAATTTCACCCCTCCACTTT.

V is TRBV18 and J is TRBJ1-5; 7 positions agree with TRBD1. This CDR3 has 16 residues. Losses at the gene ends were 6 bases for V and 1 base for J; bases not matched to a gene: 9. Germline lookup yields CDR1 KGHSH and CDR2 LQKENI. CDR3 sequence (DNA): TGTGCCAGCTCCCGGGACAGCCCTTACAGCAATCAGCCCCAGCATTTT. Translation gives CASSRDSPYSNQPQHF.

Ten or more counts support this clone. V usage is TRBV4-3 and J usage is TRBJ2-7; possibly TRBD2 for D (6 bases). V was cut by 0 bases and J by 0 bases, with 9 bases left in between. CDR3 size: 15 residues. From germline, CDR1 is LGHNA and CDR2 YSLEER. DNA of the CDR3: TGCGCCAGCAGCCAAGAGGAGGGCACCTCCTACGAGCAGTACTTC. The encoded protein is CASSQEEGTSYEQYF.

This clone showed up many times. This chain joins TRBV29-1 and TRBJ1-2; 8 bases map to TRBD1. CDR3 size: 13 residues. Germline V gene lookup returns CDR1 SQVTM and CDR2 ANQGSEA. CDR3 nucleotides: TGCAGTGCGGCCCGGGCGGACAGGGATGGCTACACCTTC. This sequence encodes CSAARADRDGYTF.

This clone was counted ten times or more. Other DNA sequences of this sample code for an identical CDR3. The CDR3 sequence: CASSKGLAGGGTDTQYF. DNA of the CDR3: TGTGCCAGCAGCAAGGGACTAGCGGGAGGTGGGACAGATACGCAGTATTTT. V usage is TRBV11-1 and J usage is TRBJ2-3, with 15 bases matching TRBD2. V lost 5 bases and J lost 3; bases outside the gene matches: 6. Germline values: CDR1 SGHAT, CDR2 FQDESV (reference sequence). This CDR3 has 17 amino acids.

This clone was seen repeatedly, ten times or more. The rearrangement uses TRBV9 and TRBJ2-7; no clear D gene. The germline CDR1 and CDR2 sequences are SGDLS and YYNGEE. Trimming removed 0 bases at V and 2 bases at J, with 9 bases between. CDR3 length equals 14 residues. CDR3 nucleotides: TGTGCCAGCAGCGTAGGGCAGGTTGCCTACGAGCAGTACTTC. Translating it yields CASSVGQVAYEQYF.

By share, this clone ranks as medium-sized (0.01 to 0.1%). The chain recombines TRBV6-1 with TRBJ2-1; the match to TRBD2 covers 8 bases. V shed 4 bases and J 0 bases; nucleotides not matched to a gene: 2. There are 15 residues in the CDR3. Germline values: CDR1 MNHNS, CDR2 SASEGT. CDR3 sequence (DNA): TGTGCCAGCAGTGCTACTAGCGGCTCCTACAATGAGCAGTTCTTC. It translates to CASSATSGSYNEQFF.

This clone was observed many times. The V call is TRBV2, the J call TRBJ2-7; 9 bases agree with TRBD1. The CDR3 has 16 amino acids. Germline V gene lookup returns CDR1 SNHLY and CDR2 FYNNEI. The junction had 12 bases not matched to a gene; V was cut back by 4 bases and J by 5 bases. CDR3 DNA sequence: TGTGCCAGCAGTGCCGTAATAGGACAGGGGATGGACGAGCAGTACTTC. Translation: CASSAVIGQGMDEQYF.

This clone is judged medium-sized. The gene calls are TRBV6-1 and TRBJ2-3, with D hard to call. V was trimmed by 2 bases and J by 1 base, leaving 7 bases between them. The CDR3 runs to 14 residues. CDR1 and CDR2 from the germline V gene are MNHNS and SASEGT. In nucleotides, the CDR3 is TGTGCCAGCAGTGAACCGATCCGCACAGATACGCAGTATTTT. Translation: CASSEPIRTDTQYF.